This T cell receptor beta chain comes out of a study of memory CD8 T cells in hepatitis C reinfection. Overall study context: Chronic HCV followed reinfection in two donors who cleared primary infection. HCV reinfection meant a positive HCV RNA test after two negative tests at least 60 days apart.

The protocol was immunoSEQ multiplex PCR, while the TCRdb copy is restricted to in-frame clones and leaves out a portion. The table shows 46,000 or so clones, with roughly nine tenths occurring only once. Described time point: late/post reinfection, 12 to 24 weeks after detection. TCR sequencing was done directly ex vivo on sorted cells, without expansion in vitro. People who inject drugs from Montreal's HEPCO study were the donors. Germline V gives CDR1 MDHEN, CDR2 SYDVKM. The ends were cut back, 8 bases at V and 6 bases at J, with 17 bases in the middle. This CDR3 comprises 15 residues. The chain couples TRBV28 to TRBJ1-6; unclear D gene. The sequenced sample was naive CD8+ T cells sorted from blood. The clonotype was recovered from a man between 18 and 35 years old with hepatitis C virus infection. For the CDR3, the DNA is TGTGCCAGCCAACCTCGGGGAGTTGGTAATTCACCCCTCCACTTT. Residues: CASQPRGVGNSPLHF.